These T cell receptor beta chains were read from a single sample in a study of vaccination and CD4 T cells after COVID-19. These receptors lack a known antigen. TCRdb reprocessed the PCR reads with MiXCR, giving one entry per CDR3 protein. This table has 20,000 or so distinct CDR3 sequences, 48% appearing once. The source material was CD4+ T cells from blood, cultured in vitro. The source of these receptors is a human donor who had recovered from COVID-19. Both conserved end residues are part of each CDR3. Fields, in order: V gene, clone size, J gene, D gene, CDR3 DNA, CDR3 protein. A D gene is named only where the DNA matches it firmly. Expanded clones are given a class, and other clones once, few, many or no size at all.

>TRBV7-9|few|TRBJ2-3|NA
TGTGCCAGCAGCTTTACAGGGTTGACAGATACGCAGTATTTT
CASSFTGLTDTQYF
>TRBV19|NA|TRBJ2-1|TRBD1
TGTGCCAGTAGTCTTACCGGGACAGGGAACTACAATGAGCAGTTCTTC
CASSLTGTGNYNEQFF
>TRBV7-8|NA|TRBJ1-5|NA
TGTGCCAGCAGCCTGACAGATTATAGCAATCAGCCCCAGCATTTT
CASSLTDYSNQPQHF
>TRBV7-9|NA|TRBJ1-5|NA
TGTGCCAGCAGCTTAGGTTCGGGGGGCAGCAATCAGCCCCAGCATTTT
CASSLGSGGSNQPQHF
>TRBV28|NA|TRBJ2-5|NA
TGTGCCAGCAGTTTCCCTGCCCAAGAGACCCAGTACTTC
CASSFPAQETQYF
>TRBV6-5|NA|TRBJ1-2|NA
TGTGCCAGCAGTTACCGGTCTATTGGCTATGGCTACACCTTC
CASSYRSIGYGYTF
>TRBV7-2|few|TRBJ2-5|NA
TGTGCCAGCAGTTGGGCGGTGCAAGAGACCCAGTACTTC
CASSWAVQETQYF
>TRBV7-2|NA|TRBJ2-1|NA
TGTGCCAGCCGCTTGGGGACAATCTCCTACAATGAGCAGTTCTTC
CASRLGTISYNEQFF
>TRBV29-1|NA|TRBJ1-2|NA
TGCAGCGTTGAGTCGACGGGAGGCTATGGCTACACCTTC
CSVESTGGYGYTF
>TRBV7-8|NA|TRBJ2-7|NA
TGTGCCAGCAGCCGAGGCTTTTTGCCGATCACCCACGAGCAGTACTTC
CASSRGFLPITHEQYF
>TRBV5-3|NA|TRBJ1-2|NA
TGTGCCAGCAGCTTGGCCGTTACGCTTCGCTACACCTTC
CASSLAVTLRYTF
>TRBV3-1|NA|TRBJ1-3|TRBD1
TGTGCCAGCAGCCAAGATGGGAACAGGGGCAGGAGGGACACCATATATTTT
CASSQDGNRGRRDTIYF
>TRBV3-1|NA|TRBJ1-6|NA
TGTGCCAGCAGCCAGGGATTAGAAAATTCACCCCTCCACTTT
CASSQGLENSPLHF
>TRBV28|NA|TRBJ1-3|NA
TGTGCCAGCAGTACGGGGGAACGCTCTGGAAACACCATATATTTT
CASSTGERSGNTIYF
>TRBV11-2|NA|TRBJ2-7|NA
TGTGCCAGCAGCTTAGGATTCGGGGGCAGGGAATACGAGCAGTACTTC
CASSLGFGGREYEQYF
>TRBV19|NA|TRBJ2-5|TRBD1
TGTGCCAGTAGTCCCACAGGGGCGCCAAACCAAGAGACCCAGTACTTC
CASSPTGAPNQETQYF
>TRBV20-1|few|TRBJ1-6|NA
TGCAGTGCTAGTGGTTTTCGGACATACTATAATTCACCCCTCCACTTT
CSASGFRTYYNSPLHF
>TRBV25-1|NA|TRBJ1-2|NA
TGTGCCAGCAGTGAGAACAGAAACCCCTATGGCTACACCTTC
CASSENRNPYGYTF
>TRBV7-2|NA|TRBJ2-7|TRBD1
TGTGCCAGCAGCTTAGCCGGGACAGTCTCCTACGAGCAGTACTTC
CASSLAGTVSYEQYF
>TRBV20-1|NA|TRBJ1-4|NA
TGCAGTGCTAGAGACCCTCAAGACGAGGCAAAACTGTTTTTT
CSARDPQDEAKLFF
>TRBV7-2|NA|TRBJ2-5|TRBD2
TGCGCCAGCAGCCGAGGACTAGCGGGAGGGCCGGAGACCCAGTACTTC
CASSRGLAGGPETQYF
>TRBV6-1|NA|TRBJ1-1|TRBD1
TGTGCCAGCGGGGAGCTCCGGACAGGGGGAACTGAAGCTTTCTTT
CASGELRTGGTEAFF
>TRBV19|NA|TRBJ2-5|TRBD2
TGTGCCAGTAGTATAGGGGGGGGGCAAGAGACCCAGTACTTC
CASSIGGGQETQYF
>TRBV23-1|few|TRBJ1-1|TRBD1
TGCGCCAGCAGTCATGGGGACAGGGCCACTAACACTGAAGCTTTCTTT
CASSHGDRATNTEAFF
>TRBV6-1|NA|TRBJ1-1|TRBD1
TGTGCCAGCCAAACAGGGGTCGGGAACACTGAAGCTTTCTTT
CASQTGVGNTEAFF
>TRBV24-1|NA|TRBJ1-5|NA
TGTGCCACCAGTGAATCGGCGGAAAGAGGTCAGCCCCAGCATTTT
CATSESAERGQPQHF
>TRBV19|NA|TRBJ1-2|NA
TGTGCCAGTGGGTCCTATAACTATGGCTACACCTTC
CASGSYNYGYTF
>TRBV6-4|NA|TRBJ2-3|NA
TGTGCCAGCAGTCCCGGGACTCATACAGATACGCAGTATTTT
CASSPGTHTDTQYF
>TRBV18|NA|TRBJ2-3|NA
TGTGCCAGCTCACCACCCTCGCATCGGAGCACAGATACGCAGTATTTT
CASSPPSHRSTDTQYF
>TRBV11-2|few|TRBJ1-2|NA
TGTGCCAGCAGCTTAGATGGAGGGGGAGGCTACACCTTC
CASSLDGGGGYTF
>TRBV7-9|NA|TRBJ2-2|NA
TGTGCCAGCAGCCCCGGGTGGCGGGATGAGGTCGGGGAGCTGTTTTTT
CASSPGWRDEVGELFF
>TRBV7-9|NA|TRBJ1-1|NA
TGTGCCAGCAGCTTTACAGGGTTTGCTGAAGCTTTCTTT
CASSFTGFAEAFF
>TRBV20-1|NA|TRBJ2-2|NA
TGCAGTGCTAGACGAGCGGGGAACACCGGGGAGCTGTTTTTT
CSARRAGNTGELFF
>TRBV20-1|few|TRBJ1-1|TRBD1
TGCAGTGCTAGGAGGGGGCGCACTGAAGCTTTCTTT
CSARRGRTEAFF
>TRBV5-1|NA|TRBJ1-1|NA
TGCGCCAGCAGCACCCGGGAGGACACTGAAGCTTTCTTT
CASSTREDTEAFF
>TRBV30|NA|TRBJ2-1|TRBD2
TGTGCCTCCATAGCGGGGAGCTCCTACAATGAGCAGTTCTTC
CASIAGSSYNEQFF
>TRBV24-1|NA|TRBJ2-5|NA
TGTGCCACCAGTGACCCCCACCGGACGTATGAAGAGACCCAGTACTTC
CATSDPHRTYEETQYF
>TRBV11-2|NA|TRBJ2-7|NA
TGTGCCAGCAACCCCACCGCAGGCTTTGGCTACGAGCAGTACTTC
CASNPTAGFGYEQYF
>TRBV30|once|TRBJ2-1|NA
TGTGCCTGGAGTCTCAACCCTGGAGCGACTGAGCAGTTCTTC
CAWSLNPGATEQFF
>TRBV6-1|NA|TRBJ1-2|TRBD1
TGTGCCAGCGACCTGACAGGGAACTATGGCTACACCTTC
CASDLTGNYGYTF
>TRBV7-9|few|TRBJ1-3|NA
TGTGCCAGCAGCTATAAGGGAAGCTCTGGAAACACCATATATTTT
CASSYKGSSGNTIYF
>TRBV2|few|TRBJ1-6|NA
TGTGCCAGCAGTGAATCCAGGAATAATTCACCCCTCCACTTT
CASSESRNNSPLHF
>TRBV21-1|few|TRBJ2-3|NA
TGTGCCAGCAGCAAAGTCGTCGGGAGGGTCACAGATACGCAGTATTTT
CASSKVVGRVTDTQYF
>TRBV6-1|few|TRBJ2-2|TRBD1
TGTGCCAGCAGGCGTCAGAAGGGGGCTAGGCGGGCCGTGACCGGGGAGCTGTTTTTT
CASRRQKGARRAVTGELFF
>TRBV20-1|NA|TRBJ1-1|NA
TGCAGTGCTAGGCGGGACCCAAGGGACACTGAAGCTTTCTTT
CSARRDPRDTEAFF
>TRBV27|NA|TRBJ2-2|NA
TGTGCCAGCAGTTTATCGGGTAGCGGGAACACCGGGGAGCTGTTTTTT
CASSLSGSGNTGELFF
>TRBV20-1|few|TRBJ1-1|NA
TGCAGTGCTTATACAGGGTCATCGACTGAAGCTTTCTTT
CSAYTGSSTEAFF
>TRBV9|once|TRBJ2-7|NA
TGTGCCAGCAGCGTAGAGTTCGCCTCCTACGAGCAGTACTTC
CASSVEFASYEQYF
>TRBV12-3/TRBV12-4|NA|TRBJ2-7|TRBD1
TGTGCCAGCAGTCGGACAGGGACCTACGAGCAGTACTTC
CASSRTGTYEQYF
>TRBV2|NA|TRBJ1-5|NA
TGTGCCAGCAGTGAAGCCGGACAGACATATCAGCCCCAGCATTTT
CASSEAGQTYQPQHF
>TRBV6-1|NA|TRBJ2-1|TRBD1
TGTGCCAGCAGCAACGACAGGGACCACAGATTTGAGCAGTTCTTC
CASSNDRDHRFEQFF
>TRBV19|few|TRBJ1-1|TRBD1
TGTGCCAGTAGTTTCTTACAGGGGGAAGCTTTCTTT
CASSFLQGEAFF
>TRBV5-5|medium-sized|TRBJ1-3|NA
TGTGCCAGCACCACGTACTCTGGAAACACCATATATTTT
CASTTYSGNTIYF
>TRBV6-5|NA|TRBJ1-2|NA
TGTGCCAGCAGTTACTCGCCAGGAACTAACTATGGCTACACCTTC
CASSYSPGTNYGYTF
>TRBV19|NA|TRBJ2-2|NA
TGTGCCAGTCTCGGGACATCAGGACAAGGCGGGGAGCTGTTTTTT
CASLGTSGQGGELFF